The clone carrying this T cell receptor (beta chain) was seen a few times. No antigen is known for it. The CDR3 has 14 amino acids. Unmatched junction bases numbered 9, after V lost 6 bases and J lost 6 bases. Germline V gives CDR1 DFQATT, CDR2 SNEGSKA (reference sequence). This sample stems from a study of regulatory T cells in long-lasting Graves disease. General study findings and limits: Persistent disease was associated with favored TRBV28 usage and with favored use of TRBJ1-2 and TRBJ2-5. Those with persistent disease had in common more public clonotypes (around 2,500) than new patients (approximately 890).

Libraries of TCR beta came from iRepertoire HTBI primers plus Arm-PCR of CDR3 regions. Authors' data handling: Segment identification across samples yielded about 60 TRBV and around 13 TRBJ segments. TCRdb redid the calling of the multiplex PCR reads with MiXCR, one entry per CDR3 protein. These V and J calls derive from TCRdb rather than the authors' analysis. The data hold 400,000 or so distinct CDR3 sequences, with around 20% observed a single time. Time point described: persistent/refractory GD, antithyroid drugs over 5 years with positive TRAb. The TCR library was prepared using RNA isolated from PBMCs.

Sequencing used peripheral blood mononuclear cells (PBMCs), obtained when the disease was refractory, from a patient treated with antithyroid drugs. The rearrangement links TRBV20-1 to TRBJ1-2, with 11 bases that match TRBD1. The TCR comes from a female donor with Graves disease. CDR3 in DNA: TGCAGTGCCGAGGACAGGGGGCATGAGAATGGCTACACCTTC. Translation gives CSAEDRGHENGYTF.